The entry below describes one T cell receptor beta chain. The data belong to a study of monozygotic twins with inflammatory bowel disease. Germline V gene lookup returns CDR1 SQVTM and CDR2 ANQGSEA. The CDR3 is made up of 14 amino acids. TCRdb reprocessed the 5' RACE reads, keeping one entry per CDR3 protein, no DNA. The table for this sample gives about 150,000 distinct CDR3 sequences. What was sequenced was blood. This chain uses TRBV29-1 with TRBJ2-1; checking the TCRdb D call of TRBD1 is not possible without DNA. The receptor comes from a human donor with ulcerative colitis or Crohn's disease, or a healthy co-twin of an affected twin (not recorded which). CDR3 loop: CSVEPGTAYNEQFF.